The table lists the clone carrying this TCR beta chain with many counts. The antigen remains unidentified. Each CDR3 protein gets one entry after TCRdb re-called the reads with MiXCR. The sample has around 740,000 distinct CDR3 sequences, 35% to 40% seen once. The data stem from a study of T cell repertoires in cytomegalovirus infection. Looking at the study overall: Public TCR beta signatures indicated both CMV infection and matching HLA type.

Study findings and constraints: HLA-C-restricted CMV clonotypes gave the most frequent clonotype in two of eight donors.

The CDR3 has 14 amino acids. Trimming shortened V by 0 bases and J by 10 bases, and 12 bases separated the two germline ends. Germline CDR1 is SGHTA and CDR2 is FQGNSA. The sample comprised PBMCs. The chain joins TRBV7-2 to TRBJ2-2; no reliable D call. The receptor was isolated from a human donor in good health (CMV status not recorded). Some clones in this sample may be carry-over from other donors' samples. This chain's CDR3 is CASSLALPGSELFF. The CDR3 DNA is TGTGCCAGCAGCTTAGCGCTCCCTGGGTCGGAGCTGTTTTTT.